Listed below are T cell receptor beta chains from one sample, sequenced in a study of blood T cell repertoires in COVID-19. TCRdb's copy holds only in-frame clones and misses some; the assay was immunoSEQ multiplex PCR. Here the sample spans about 83,000 clones, around 84% being singletons. The sequenced sample was peripheral blood. The source of these receptors is a man older than 75 with active or convalescent COVID-19. Both conserved end residues are part of each CDR3. A D gene is named only where the DNA matches it firmly. A row's size may be missing; if present it is once, few, many or a size class.

clone_size	d_call	v_call	j_call	cdr3_aa	cdr3_nt
NA	NA	TRBV11-2	TRBJ1-1	CASSLGGGLAFF	TGTGCCAGCAGCTTAGGTGGGGGGTTGGCTTTCTTT
NA	TRBD1	TRBV5-6	TRBJ2-2	CASSSPGQGYTGELFF	TGTGCCAGCAGCTCACCGGGACAGGGATACACCGGGGAGCTGTTTTTT
NA	NA	TRBV5-1	TRBJ1-4	CASSTTGTRGEKLFF	TGCGCCAGCAGCACTACCGGGACCCGGGGGGAAAAACTGTTTTTT
few	NA	TRBV6-5	TRBJ1-6	CASSSDTRLVSPLHF	TGTGCCAGCAGTTCCGACACCCGACTAGTTTCACCCCTCCACTTT
NA	NA	TRBV5-1	TRBJ2-3	CASSSEPGVTDTQYF	TGCGCCAGCAGCTCGGAACCCGGAGTCACAGATACGCAGTATTTT
few	TRBD1	TRBV2	TRBJ1-4	CASNKGQLNEKLFF	TGTGCCAGCAATAAGGGACAGCTTAATGAAAAACTGTTTTTT
NA	TRBD1	TRBV5-4	TRBJ1-1	CASSLPGQRMNTEAFF	TGTGCCAGCAGCTTGCCGGGACAGAGGATGAACACTGAAGCTTTCTTT
NA	NA	TRBV19	TRBJ1-5	CASNRDLGGGSPQHF	TGTGCCAGTAATCGGGATCTTGGGGGAGGTTCGCCCCAGCATTTT
NA	NA	TRBV24-1	TRBJ2-2	CATSDSISNTGELFF	TGTGCCACCAGTGATTCAATTTCAAACACCGGGGAGCTGTTTTTT
few	NA	TRBV2	TRBJ1-1	CASTLVQGNTEAFF	TGTGCCAGCACGCTTGTACAGGGGAACACTGAAGCTTTCTTT
NA	TRBD2	TRBV3-1/TRBV3-2	TRBJ2-1	CASSQDYSGRDYNEQFF	TGTGCCAGCAGCCAAGATTATAGCGGGAGAGATTACAATGAGCAGTTCTTC
NA	NA	TRBV5-1	TRBJ2-1	CASSLESGSYNEQFF	TGCGCCAGCAGCTTGGAAAGCGGGTCCTACAATGAGCAGTTCTTC
NA	TRBD1	TRBV4-1	TRBJ1-2	CASSQDMTGFGGYTF	TGCGCCAGCAGCCAAGACATGACAGGGTTTGGTGGCTACACCTTC
NA	TRBD2	TRBV11-2	TRBJ2-5	CASSLVLAGALETQYF	TGTGCCAGCAGCTTAGTACTAGCGGGGGCGTTGGAGACCCAGTACTTC
NA	NA	TRBV6-5	TRBJ1-2	CASSSAGRDYGYTF	TGTGCCAGCAGTTCGGCGGGGCGCGACTATGGCTACACCTTC
NA	NA	TRBV12-3/TRBV12-4	TRBJ2-2	CASGTGNTGELFF	TGTGCCAGCGGGACTGGAAACACCGGGGAGCTGTTTTTT
NA	NA	TRBV12-5	TRBJ2-5	CASGLIDRETQYF	TGTGCTAGTGGTTTGATAGACAGGGAGACCCAGTACTTC
once	NA	TRBV18	TRBJ2-2	CASSPPVVNGEELFF	TGTGCCAGCTCACCGCCCGTTGTGAACGGGGAGGAGCTGTTTTTT
NA	TRBD1	TRBV6-5	TRBJ1-1	CASSPQQGLSTEAFF	TGTGCCAGCAGTCCCCAACAGGGGCTGAGCACTGAAGCTTTCTTT
NA	TRBD1	TRBV19	TRBJ1-5	CASSTTQGAGNQPQHF	TGTGCCAGTAGTACAACACAGGGGGCTGGCAATCAGCCCCAGCATTTT
NA	TRBD2	TRBV29-1	TRBJ2-1	CSVYSGGEQFF	TGCAGCGTTTACAGCGGGGGTGAGCAGTTCTTC
NA	TRBD2	TRBV3-1/TRBV3-2	TRBJ2-5	CASSQALAGGETQYF	TGTGCCAGCAGTCAGGCACTAGCGGGAGGAGAGACCCAGTACTTC
once	NA	TRBV5-1	TRBJ2-5	CASSLEGLRGETQYF	TGCGCCAGCAGCTTGGAAGGTCTAAGGGGAGAGACCCAGTACTTC
NA	TRBD1	TRBV4-1	TRBJ2-5	CASSQDGGTGQETQYF	TGCGCCAGCAGCCAAGATGGCGGGACAGGCCAAGAGACCCAGTACTTC
NA	TRBD1	TRBV28	TRBJ1-5	CASSPGGISSNQPQHF	TGTGCCAGCAGTCCAGGGGGGATATCTAGCAATCAGCCCCAGCATTTT
NA	NA	TRBV5-1	TRBJ2-1	CASSLAPGGSDEQFF	TGCGCCAGCAGCTTGGCTCCAGGGGGGTCGGATGAGCAGTTCTTC
few	NA	TRBV2	TRBJ1-5	CASGTPDQPQHF	TGTGCCAGCGGGACACCGGATCAGCCCCAGCATTTT
NA	NA	TRBV7-2	TRBJ1-1	CASRGRVTTEAFF	TGTGCCAGCAGGGGCAGGGTGACCACTGAAGCTTTCTTT
NA	TRBD1	TRBV4-2	TRBJ2-4	CASSQDQDRDPNIQYF	TGTGCCAGCAGCCAAGACCAGGACAGGGACCCAAACATTCAGTACTTC
few	NA	TRBV9	TRBJ1-2	CASSAYPLDSANYGYTF	TGTGCCAGCAGCGCCTACCCCCTGGACAGTGCTAACTATGGCTACACCTTC